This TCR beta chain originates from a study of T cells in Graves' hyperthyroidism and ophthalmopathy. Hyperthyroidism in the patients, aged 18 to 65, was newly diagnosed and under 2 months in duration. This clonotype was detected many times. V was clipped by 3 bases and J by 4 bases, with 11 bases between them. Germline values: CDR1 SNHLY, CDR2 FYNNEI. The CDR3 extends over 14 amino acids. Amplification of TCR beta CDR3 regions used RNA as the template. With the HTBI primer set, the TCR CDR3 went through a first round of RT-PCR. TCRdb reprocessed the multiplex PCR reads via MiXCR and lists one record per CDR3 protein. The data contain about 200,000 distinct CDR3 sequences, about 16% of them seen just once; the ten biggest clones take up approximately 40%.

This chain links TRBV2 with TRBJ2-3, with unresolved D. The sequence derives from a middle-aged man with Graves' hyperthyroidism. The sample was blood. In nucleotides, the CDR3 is TGTGCCAGCAGTGATCTAGTCGGAGCAGATACGCAGTATTTT. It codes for CASSDLVGADTQYF.